Given below is one T cell receptor beta chain in context. The antigen it binds to is not known. No qualities accompany the bases; no much larger clone lies one base away. The TCR beta CDR3 regions were amplified from RNA transcripts. For the first round of RT-PCR on the TCR CDR3, the HTBI primer set was used together with the Qiagen OneStep RT-PCR kit. Libraries were constructed in a second round of multiplex PCR, after which size selection and purification were performed. Libraries were sequenced paired-end with 100 bp reads on an Illumina HiSeq2000. Regarding the original processing steps: SOAPnuke was used to process the raw data, with reads discarded if the reads contained adapters or uncalled bases, had a mean Phred below 15, or lacked an exact constant-primer or identifier match. High-quality paired reads were merged using COPE v1.2.5, and each unique nucleotide sequence was defined as a clonotype. MiTCR v1.1 was used to align the clonotypes against IMGT TRBV, TRBD and TRBJ reference segments. Only V-J combinations with frequency above 0.0001, covering roughly 99% of repertoires, were analysed. A TCS score was defined as the ratio between F50 (clonal expansion) and ExV (chaos), using BLOSUM62-based TCRdist between CDR3 peptides within each V-J. Welch's t-statistics and random forest reduced some 510 V-J features to 13, which were used in a naive Bayes classifier (R e1071). TCRdb passed the public sequencing reads through fastp at Q25 and MiXCR, retaining productive beta sequences. Rows are unified per CDR3 protein, each entry keeping the most common DNA and genes. In this record, the V and J calls reflect TCRdb's handling and not the investigators' own analysis. A total of 300,000 to 500,000 distinct CDR3 sequences appear in this sample, just under 15% of them only once. In total, the top ten clones hold about 31% of the sample.

The data are from a study of T cells in Graves' hyperthyroidism and ophthalmopathy (dated by TCRdb to the late 2010s). Context from the whole study: Peripheral blood was collected at initial diagnosis, before any treatment. In roughly six Graves' hyperthyroidism patients, the study also compared T-cell repertoires from thyroid tissue with T-cell repertoires from blood. The paper describes TCR Vbeta CDR3 sequencing of 130 to 150 peripheral blood samples, made up of fewer than 50 ophthalmopathy patients, approximately 76 hyperthyroidism patients and 17 progressor patients. The roughly 94 discovery patients were randomly split 7:3 into training and test sets. Once sampling was done, hyperthyroidism patients were given methimazole at a starting dose of 30 mg daily, whereas ophthalmopathy patients were given high-dose intravenous methylprednisolone. To identify TCR V-J signatures that set the groups apart, the researchers used a discovery cohort of 90 to 100 patients, made up of under 45 with Graves' ophthalmopathy and 55 to 65 with stable Graves' hyperthyroidism. An independent validation cohort of under 20 hyperthyroidism patients and 17 patients who later progressed to ophthalmopathy tested prospective prediction of ophthalmopathy. Beyond this particular receptor, the publication reports: During validation, the model predicted progression to ophthalmopathy a median of approximately six months ahead of onset, with around 71% sensitivity and 72.22% specificity. Most expanded thyroid clonotypes (frequency above 0.001) were also found in blood, which suggests that blood repertoires may mirror thyroid immune responses. Ophthalmopathy was separated from stable hyperthyroidism by a 13 V-J signature model, with over 85% sensitivity and just over 81% specificity obtained in cross-validation and 80%/75% obtained in testing. Sample size was not statistically predetermined, and blinding of investigators to group allocation was not performed.

CDR1 and CDR2, per the germline V gene, are MDHEN and SYDVKM. From its cysteine to its phenylalanine, the CDR3 spans 15 amino acids. The kept DNA is CDR3 alone, 45 bases in frame from the first base. Germline trimming: 3 bases from V, 5 bases from J; junction bases outside gene matches: 7. Graves' hyperthyroidism was defined as stable when no progression to ophthalmopathy occurred over 18 months of follow-up. Hyperthyroidism patients were aged 18 to 65 years and newly diagnosed, with disease duration of less than 2 months. Patients with uncontrolled infections, other autoimmune diseases, pregnancy or lactation were excluded. Diagnoses were established on the basis of clinical symptoms, serum thyroxine and TRAb, thyroid ultrasound, and orbital computed tomography. PBMCs were separated from roughly 9.6 ml of fresh peripheral blood using Ficoll-Paque density gradient centrifugation. Total RNA was extracted with Trizol reagent, and quality was checked on an Agilent 2100 Bioanalyzer.

The V gene is TRBV28 and the J gene is TRBJ2-7; 10 bases in between match TRBD1. The sample comprised blood. The receptor's source is a woman in her twenties or thirties with Graves' hyperthyroidism. The DNA is as follows: TGTGCCAGCAGTTTTATGGGACAGGGGTATAACGAGCAGTACTTC. Its translation reads: CASSFMGQGYNEQYF.